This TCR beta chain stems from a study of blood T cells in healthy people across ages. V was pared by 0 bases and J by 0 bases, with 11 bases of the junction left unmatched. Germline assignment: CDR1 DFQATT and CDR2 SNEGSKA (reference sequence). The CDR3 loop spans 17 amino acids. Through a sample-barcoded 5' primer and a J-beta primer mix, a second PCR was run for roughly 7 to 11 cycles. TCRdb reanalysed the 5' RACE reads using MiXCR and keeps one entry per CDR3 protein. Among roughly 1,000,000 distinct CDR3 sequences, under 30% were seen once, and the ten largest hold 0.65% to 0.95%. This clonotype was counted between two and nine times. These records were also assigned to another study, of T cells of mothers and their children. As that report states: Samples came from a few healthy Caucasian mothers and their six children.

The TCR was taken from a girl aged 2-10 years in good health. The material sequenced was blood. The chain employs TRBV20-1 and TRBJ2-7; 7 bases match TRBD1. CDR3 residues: CSARDRVRDSLSYEQYF. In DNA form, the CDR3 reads TGCAGTGCTAGAGACCGTGTCCGGGACAGCCTCTCCTACGAGCAGTACTTC.